This T cell receptor beta chain was found in a study of graft-versus-host responses after intestinal transplantation. About the study: All recipients were transplanted with multivisceral, liver-intestinal, or isolated intestinal grafts. Every one of the recipients received anti-thymocyte globulin induction and afterwards took tacrolimus and steroids for approximately three years. Overall study findings and caveats: Recipient marrow contained GvH clones, some of which appeared first in ileum or blood. High graft-versus-host to host-versus-graft clonal ratios were found in allografts of patients who had graft-donor T cell macrochimerism.

Germline V lookup: CDR1 MGHRA, CDR2 YSYEKL. The CDR3 spans 17 residues. With 1 base clipped from V and 1 base from J, the junction kept 5 bases outside the gene matches. A word on this clone: Its antigen is unidentified.

Assay: immunoSEQ multiplex PCR; the TCRdb copy retains only in-frame clones and omits some. The sample holds fewer than 90,000 clones; about 95% are singletons and the top ten take about 0.2%. Sequenced material: unstimulated CD4+ T cells sorted from spleen or lymph node cells, taken before transplant. The TCR sequence derives from a human donor who was the organ donor for an intestinal transplant. V and J are TRBV4-1 and TRBJ2-2, with 8 positions matching TRBD2. In DNA form, the CDR3 reads TGCGCCAGCAGCCAAGGGTTAGCGGGGTTGAACACCGGGGAGCTGTTTTTT. Protein: CASSQGLAGLNTGELFF.